This T cell receptor beta chain was recovered during a study of blood T cells in healthy people across ages. Study observations and caveats: Strong correlation existed between TCR beta diversity and naive T cell percentage.

A word on this clonotype: The target antigen is unknown.

Trimming removed 4 bases from V and 5 bases from J; junction bases left unmatched: 8. CDR1 is MNHNY, CDR2 SVGAGI, per germline (reference sequence). The CDR3 totals 15 residues. PCR was performed a second time for about 7 to 12 cycles using a sample-barcoded 5' primer and a J-beta primer mix. TCRdb used MiXCR to reprocess the 5' RACE reads, holding one entry per CDR3 protein. This table has roughly 1,500,000 distinct CDR3 sequences, 30% to 35% appearing once. The chain combines TRBV6-6 with TRBJ2-7, with 10 bases fitting TRBD2. This receptor was obtained from a woman aged 30 to 39 in good health. Sequenced: blood. CDR3 DNA: TGTGCCAGCAGTTTGGGGACTAGCGAATTCGACGAGCAGTACTTC. This gives the protein CASSLGTSEFDEQYF.